The clone carrying this TCR beta chain was recorded at least ten times. This entry is derived from a study of T-cell reconstitution after alpha-beta-depleted transplantation in children. The authors prepared the TCRbeta library with unique molecular identifiers. TCRdb redid the calling of the PCR reads with MiXCR, one entry per CDR3 protein. The profile shows 700,000 to 950,000 distinct CDR3 sequences, 15% to 20% of them singletons. The CDR3 sequence is 13 residues long. With 3 bases removed from V and 4 bases from J, the gap between germline ends came to 6 bases. The material sequenced was PBMCs, mostly from graft donor cells, taken 360 days after TCRalphabeta/CD19-depleted stem cell transplant. The sequence was collected from a male patient aged 10 to 17 who had a stem cell transplant for acute lymphoblastic leukemia, so the T cells may come from the graft donor. The J gene is TRBJ2-2, the V gene TRBV12-3 or TRBV12-4; D gene unclear. The CDR3 nucleotides read TGTGCCAGCAGTTTTAGGTTCACCGGGGAGCTGTTTTTT. It codes for CASSFRFTGELFF.